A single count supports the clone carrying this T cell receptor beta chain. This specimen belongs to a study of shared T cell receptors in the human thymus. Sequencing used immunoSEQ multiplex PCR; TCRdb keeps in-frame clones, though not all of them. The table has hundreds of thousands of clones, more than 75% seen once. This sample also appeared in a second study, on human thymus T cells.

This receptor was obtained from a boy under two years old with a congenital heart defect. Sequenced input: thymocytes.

Here the CDR3 reads CASSVDFRGTEYEQYF. In DNA form, the CDR3 reads TGTGCCAGCAGCGTAGATTTTAGAGGGACAGAATACGAGCAGTACTTC. The rearrangement links TRBV9 to TRBJ2-7; 7 bases are a match to TRBD1. From germline, CDR1 is SGDLS and CDR2 YYNGEE. Trimming at V came to 0 bases and at J to 4 bases, leaving 10 bases not matched to a gene. This CDR3 comprises 16 residues.